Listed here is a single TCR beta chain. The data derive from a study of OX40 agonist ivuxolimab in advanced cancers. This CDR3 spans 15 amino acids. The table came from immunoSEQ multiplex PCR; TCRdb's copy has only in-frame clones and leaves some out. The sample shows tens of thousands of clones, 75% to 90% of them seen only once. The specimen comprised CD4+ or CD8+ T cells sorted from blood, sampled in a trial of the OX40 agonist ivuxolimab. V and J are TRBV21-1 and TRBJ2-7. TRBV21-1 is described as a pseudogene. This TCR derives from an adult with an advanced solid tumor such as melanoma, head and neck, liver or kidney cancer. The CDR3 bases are TGTGCCAGCAGCAAATTATCCCAGCCCTCCTACGAGCAGTACTTC. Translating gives CASSKLSQPSYEQYF.